This TCR beta chain appears in the sequencing data of a study of cytomegalovirus exposure and HLA in healthy donors. Points from the study as a whole: When a later analysis compared HLA-associated TCR beta chains with equally common others, the HLA-associated chains turned out to be more clonally expanded and to have lower generation probabilities. No immune exposure information besides CMV serostatus was available. Some V segments, including TRBV6-2 and TRBV6-3, were excluded as indistinguishable.

PCR employed 60 Vbeta and 13 Jbeta primers. Clones were sequenced by immunoSEQ multiplex PCR, and TCRdb holds only the in-frame ones, with some missing. This sample carries more than 110,000 clones, 70% to 80% of them seen once, and the ten largest clones take 8.8%. On this clone: No antigen is known for it.

The CDR3 covers 14 residues. Per germline, CDR1 GTSNPN and CDR2 SVGIG (reference sequence). The V and J ends lost 4 bases and 2 bases respectively, with 12 bases between them. The V and J genes are TRBV30 and TRBJ1-5, with TRBD1 as a possible D gene (5 bases). This TCR was recovered from a woman between 50 and 59 years old in good health and CMV-seropositive. Input material: PBMCs. CDR3 amino acids: CAWTQEQGNQPQHF. In nucleotides, the CDR3 is TGTGCCTGGACCCAGGAACAGGGCAATCAGCCCCAGCATTTT.